The 22 T cell receptor beta chains reported below all come from one sample, sequenced in a study of T cells after somatic rescue of genetic block. TCRdb keeps only in-frame clones here, not all; method: immunoSEQ multiplex PCR. The data hold roughly 120,000 clones, with 85% to 95% observed a single time. Sequencing was performed on peripheral blood mononuclear cells (PBMCs). The receptors originated from a woman aged 18 to 35.

This clone occurred once. The chain joins TRBV6-4 to TRBJ2-1; 9 bases fit TRBD2. J was trimmed by 2 bases and V by 3 bases; bases with no gene match: 5. From germline, CDR1 is MRHNA and CDR2 SNTAGT. There are 16 residues in the CDR3. The CDR3 DNA follows: TGTGCCAGCAGTGAGATAGCGGGGGTCCCCTACAATGAGCAGTTCTTC. Amino acids: CASSEIAGVPYNEQFF.

The CDR3 loop reads CASSLEGGRGYGYTF. CDR3 bases: TGTGCCAGCAGCTTAGAAGGGGGCCGGGGCTATGGCTACACCTTC. This chain connects TRBV13 to TRBJ1-2; 7 bases match TRBD1. The CDR3 totals 15 residues. In germline, CDR1 is PRHDT, CDR2 FYEKMQ (reference sequence). Trimming removed 1 base from V and 4 bases from J; junction bases left unmatched: 6.

The V call is TRBV5-1, the J call TRBJ2-2; D call uncertain. The CDR3 runs 15 residues. Germline V lookup: CDR1 SGHRS, CDR2 YFSETQ. Trimming shortened V by 2 bases and J by 1 base, and 9 bases separated the two germline ends. CDR3 loop: CASSFPTMNTGELFF. In DNA form, the CDR3 reads TGCGCCAGCAGCTTTCCCACTATGAACACCGGGGAGCTGTTTTTT. Variable domain in full (rest from reference TRBV5-1 and TRBJ2-2): KAGVTQTPRYLIKTRGQQVTLSCSPISGHRSVSWYQQTPGQGLQFLFEYFSETQRNKGNFPGRFSGRQFSNSRSEMNVSTLELGDSALYLCASSFPTMNTGELFFGEGSRLTVL.

This chain links TRBV28 with TRBJ1-6; 9 bases agree with TRBD1. This CDR3 region has 17 residues. CDR1 is MDHEN and CDR2 is SYDVKM in the germline V gene. V was clipped by 8 bases and J by 6 bases; unmatched bases: 14. This chain's CDR3 is CASPFPGQGIGNSPLHF. CDR3 DNA sequence: TGTGCCAGCCCTTTCCCGGGACAGGGAATTGGTAATTCACCCCTCCACTTT. Supplemented by reference TRBV28 and TRBJ1-6, the full variable domain reads DVKVTQSSRYLVKRTGEKVFLECVQDMDHENMFWYRQDPGLGLRLIYFSYDVKMKEKGDIPEGYSVSREKKERFSLILESASTNQTSMYLCASPFPGQGIGNSPLHFGNGTRLTVT.

This chain uses TRBV19 with TRBJ2-7; possibly TRBD1 for D (6 bases). V lost 4 bases to trimming and J lost 7 bases, with 14 bases between them. This CDR3 comprises 13 residues. CDR1 is LNHDA, CDR2 SQIVND, per germline (reference sequence). The chain's CDR3 is CASSRTASGEQYF. As DNA, the CDR3 is TGTGCCAGTAGTAGGACAGCCTCCGGAGAGCAGTACTTC.

The J gene is TRBJ1-2, the V gene TRBV7-2; perhaps TRBD1 as D (5 bases). Germline V CDR1 and CDR2: SGHTA, FQGNSA. V was clipped by 1 base and J by 4 bases, with 13 bases between them. The CDR3 runs 15 residues. The CDR3 sequence is CASSLEERRGYGYTF. CDR3 bases: TGTGCCAGCAGCTTAGAGGAAAGAAGGGGCTATGGCTACACCTTC. The full variable domain, with the rest looked up from reference TRBV7-2 and TRBJ1-2, is GAGVSQSPSNKVTEKGKDVELRCDPISGHTALYWYRQSLGQGLEFLIYFQGNSAPDKSGLPSDRFSAERTGGSVSTLTIQRTQQEDSAVYLCASSLEERRGYGYTFGSGTRLTVV.

The chain uses TRBV5-6 and TRBJ2-5; the D gene is possibly TRBD2 (6 bases). Germline assignment: CDR1 SGHDT and CDR2 YYEEEE. Trimming removed 4 bases from V and 1 base from J, with 23 bases in between. The CDR3 extends over 18 amino acids. CDR3 coding DNA: TGTGCCAGCAGCACCTTTAGGCTAGCGATAAGGGTCCAAGAGACCCAGTACTTC. It codes for CASSTFRLAIRVQETQYF.

The chain carries TRBV6-1 and TRBJ2-1; TRBD1 matches 7 bases. Germline trimming cut 6 bases from V and 3 bases from J; bases unmatched to any gene: 5. The CDR3 covers 14 residues. Germline CDR1 MNHNS, CDR2 SASEGT. In DNA form, the CDR3 reads TGTGCCAGCAGCGCCGGGACAGTCTACAATGAGCAGTTCTTC. Translation: CASSAGTVYNEQFF.

V and J are TRBV19 and TRBJ2-6, with no clear D. The CDR3 is made up of 13 amino acids. Trimming stripped 5 bases from V and 5 bases from J, with 7 bases between. Germline CDR1 and CDR2: LNHDA and SQIVND (reference sequence). The CDR3 protein is CASSSEWANVLTF. CDR3 nucleotides: TGTGCCAGTAGTTCGGAGTGGGCCAACGTCCTGACTTTC.

This clone was recorded only once. The CDR3 loop is CASSLLPVMMTNEKLFF. Written as DNA, the CDR3 is TGTGCCAGTAGTCTCCTCCCGGTTATGATGACTAATGAAAAACTGTTTTTT. The J gene is TRBJ1-4, the V gene TRBV19; unclear D gene. The ends were cut back, 5 bases at V and 2 bases at J, with 18 bases in the middle. The CDR3 is made up of 17 amino acids. Germline CDR1 is LNHDA and CDR2 is SQIVND (reference sequence). The full variable domain, in which reference TRBV19 and TRBJ1-4 provide the parts outside the CDR3, is DGGITQSPKYLFRKEGQNVTLSCEQNLNHDAMYWYRQDPGQGLRLIYYSQIVNDFQKGDIAEGYSVSREKKESFPLTVTSAQKNPTAFYLCASSLLPVMMTNEKLFFGSGTQLSVL.

The chain recombines TRBV6-1 with TRBJ1-2; maybe TRBD1 (6 bases). Germline loops: CDR1 MNHNS, CDR2 SASEGT. The CDR3 length is 14 residues. Trimming removed 5 bases from V and 0 bases from J, with 10 bases in between. CDR3 DNA: TGTGCCAGCAGTTCCCGGACAGCTAACTATGGCTACACCTTC. Amino acid sequence: CASSSRTANYGYTF.

This sequence joins TRBV25-1 and TRBJ2-3, with a tentative D call TRBD2 (7 bases). V was shortened by 5 bases and J by 2 bases, with 20 bases between the two germline ends. The length of the CDR3 is 17 residues. CDR1 is MGHDK and CDR2 is SYGVNS in the germline V gene. The CDR3 nucleotides read TGTGCCAGCAGTCCCCCTAGAGGGGGGGGGATCACAGATACGCAGTATTTT. This codes for CASSPPRGGGITDTQYF.

V gene TRBV5-8 combines with J gene TRBJ1-4; 8 bases are shared with TRBD1. The CDR3 length is 17 residues. The J segment lost 0 bases and the V segment lost 4 bases, leaving 8 bases of the junction unmatched. Germline CDR1 SGHTS, CDR2 YDEGEE. CDR3 bases: TGTGCCAGCAGCCGACAGGGGCGCCTTTCAACTAATGAAAAACTGTTTTTT. This codes for CASSRQGRLSTNEKLFF.

The chain combines TRBV19 with TRBJ1-2; the D is unclear. The CDR3 is 13 amino acids. Germline V gene lookup returns CDR1 LNHDA and CDR2 SQIVND (reference sequence). The germline V and J ends were trimmed by 7 bases and 2 bases, with 11 bases remaining between them. For the CDR3, the DNA is TGTGCCAGTACTAACGGCCGGAACTATGGCTACACCTTC. Protein: CASTNGRNYGYTF.

V usage is TRBV7-3 and J usage is TRBJ1-4; D is unresolved. CDR3 size: 13 residues. V lost 0 bases to trimming and J lost 7 bases, with 6 bases between them. Germline V gene lookup returns CDR1 SGHTA and CDR2 FQGTGA. CDR3 sequence (DNA): TGTGCCAGCAGCTTAACCCGGGGTGAAAAACTGTTTTTT. This gives the protein CASSLTRGEKLFF.

Only one count was recorded for this clone. The chain couples TRBV5-1 to TRBJ2-7, with TRBD2 identical over 14 bases. Germline loops: CDR1 SGHRS, CDR2 YFSETQ. This CDR3 is 14 amino acids long. Unmatched junction bases numbered 0, after V lost 3 bases and J lost 4 bases. The CDR3 sequence: CASSWTSGGYEQYF. The DNA for the CDR3 is TGCGCCAGCAGCTGGACTAGCGGGGGGTACGAGCAGTACTTC.

The chain uses TRBV9 and TRBJ2-3, with 16 bases aligning to TRBD2. This CDR3 contains 18 residues. In germline, CDR1 is SGDLS, CDR2 YYNGEE. V shed 2 bases and J 2 bases; nucleotides not matched to a gene: 5. CDR3 DNA sequence: TGTGCCAGCAGCGTGGGGACTAGCGGGGGGGTATCCACAGATACGCAGTATTTT. It translates to CASSVGTSGGVSTDTQYF.

V gene TRBV9 combines with J gene TRBJ1-3, with TRBD1 as a possible D gene (6 bases). Trimming left V 0 bases short and J 4 bases short, with 11 bases between. The CDR3 spans 15 residues. CDR1 SGDLS and CDR2 YYNGEE come from the germline V gene. The CDR3: CASSVDQGRGNTIYF. CDR3 in DNA: TGTGCCAGCAGCGTAGATCAGGGGAGAGGAAACACCATATATTTT.

The chain carries TRBV19 and TRBJ2-7; 8 bases map to TRBD2. Trimming at V came to 3 bases and at J to 3 bases, leaving 13 bases not matched to a gene. The CDR3 covers 17 residues. The germline gives CDR1 LNHDA, CDR2 SQIVND (reference sequence). CDR3 nucleotides: TGTGCCAGTAGTATTTCTAGCGGGCCACCTTATCGCTACGAGCAGTACTTC. Translation: CASSISSGPPYRYEQYF.

The CDR3 nucleotides read TGTGCCAGCAGCCAAGCTGGAGGCGGGGTCGCAAGGGAGCAGTTCTTC. Translation gives CASSQAGGGVAREQFF. The chain couples TRBV4-2 to TRBJ2-1, with D perhaps TRBD2 (6 bases). CDR1 is LGHNA and CDR2 is YNFKEQ in the germline V gene. The length of the CDR3 is 16 residues. Between the trimmed V and J ends, which lost 1 base and 10 bases, there was a span of 20 bases.

This chain connects TRBV7-3 to TRBJ2-1; D tentatively fits TRBD1 or TRBD2 (6 bases each). CDR3 length: 15 amino acids. Between the trimmed V and J ends, which lost 5 bases and 1 base, there was a span of 12 bases. From germline, CDR1 is SGHTA and CDR2 FQGTGA. This CDR3 is CASSRGGTSYNEQFF. The CDR3 bases are TGTGCCAGCAGCCGAGGAGGGACATCCTACAATGAGCAGTTCTTC.

This clone appeared a single time. The gene calls are TRBV5-5 and TRBJ2-7; TRBD1 aligns across 11 bases. V dropped 0 bases and J dropped 4; count of bases not matched to a gene: 6. The CDR3 length is 16 residues. CDR1 SGHKS and CDR2 YYEKEE come from the germline V gene (reference sequence). The DNA of the CDR3 is TGTGCCAGCAGCTTGGGCTTGGGACAGGGGGGATACGAGCAGTACTTC. Protein sequence: CASSLGLGQGGYEQYF.